In its sample, the clone carrying this TCR beta chain was seen a few times. The antigen remains unidentified. cDNA libraries for TCR alpha and TCR beta, carrying sample barcodes and UMIs, came from 5'RACE with constant-segment primers. Using its own MiXCR run on the 5' RACE reads, TCRdb lists one record per CDR3 protein. The sample holds under 250,000 distinct CDR3 sequences, roughly 10% seen once. V gave up 4 bases and J gave up 7 bases; unmatched junction bases: 7. This CDR3 spans 13 amino acids. Per the germline V gene, CDR1 is DFQATT and CDR2 is SNEGSKA (reference sequence). This entry comes from a study of T-cell memory formation after mild COVID-19. Findings and limits, study-wide: Unconfirmed was the SARS-CoV-2 specificity of second-wave clones that peaked on day 37. Detection of some responders pre-infection suggested pre-existing cross-reactive memory T cells participated. Later expanders leaned CD4+, whereas clones that contracted between day 15 and 85 were balanced CD4/CD8.

The chain employs TRBV20-1 and TRBJ2-7; the match to TRBD1 covers 10 bases. Sequenced material: PBMCs or a T cell subset sorted from them (not recorded which). The TCR originated in a man aged 18 to 29 who had mild COVID-19 (a few samples of this study predate the infection). Cell type and time point are not known. As DNA, the CDR3 is TGCAGTGCTACCCGGGACAGGGGTGAAGAGCAGTACTTC. This sequence encodes CSATRDRGEEQYF.